One and the same sample provided the 4 T cell receptor beta chains below, sequenced in a study of blood T cell repertoires in COVID-19. Sequenced by immunoSEQ multiplex PCR; TCRdb stores in-frame clones only, minus some. Among about 210,000 clones listed, about 90% were seen once. The specimen was peripheral blood. These receptors came from a man younger than 45 with acute or convalescent COVID-19.

The chain recombines TRBV28 with TRBJ1-1, with TRBD1 as a possible D gene (5 bases). The CDR3 consists of 14 residues. Deletions cut 5 bases from V and 4 bases from J, with 14 bases between. The germline gives CDR1 MDHEN, CDR2 SYDVKM. CDR3: CASSPQGVSTEAFF. In DNA, the CDR3 is TGTGCCAGCAGTCCCCAGGGTGTGAGCACTGAAGCTTTCTTT.

V gene TRBV12-5 combines with J gene TRBJ1-1; the D gene is possibly TRBD1 (6 bases). V was trimmed by 7 bases and J by 1 base, leaving 13 bases between them. There are 14 residues in the CDR3. Germline lookup yields CDR1 LGHNT and CDR2 FRNRAP. The CDR3 bases are TGTGCTAGTGCCAAGGACAGCACGAACACTGAAGCTTTCTTT. This gives the protein CASAKDSTNTEAFF.

The chain combines TRBV15 with TRBJ2-1; TRBD2 matches 7 bases. Unmatched junction bases numbered 9, after V lost 1 base and J lost 0 bases. The length of the CDR3 is 18 residues. Germline V CDR1 and CDR2: LNHNV, YYDKDF (reference sequence). CDR3 residues: CATSRVAAGGSSYNEQFF. For the CDR3, the DNA is TGTGCCACCAGCAGAGTGGCAGCCGGGGGGAGCTCCTACAATGAGCAGTTCTTC.

CDR3 in amino acids: CASSVGGGDEQFF. The DNA of the CDR3 is TGTGCCAGCAGCGTAGGAGGGGGGGATGAGCAGTTCTTC. V usage is TRBV9 and J usage is TRBJ2-1, with D tentatively TRBD2 (7 bases). The CDR3 loop spans 13 amino acids. The V end was cut by 0 bases, the J end by 8 bases, with 9 bases between. Per germline, CDR1 SGDLS and CDR2 YYNGEE. Full variable domain (rest looked up from reference TRBV9 and TRBJ2-1): DSGVTQTPKHLITATGQRVTLRCSPRSGDLSVYWYQQSLDQGLQFLIQYYNGEERAKGNILERFSAQQFPDLHSELNLSSLELGDSALYFCASSVGGGDEQFFGPGTRLTVL.